This passage covers 9 T cell receptor beta chains from one sample sequenced in a study of shared clonotypes between healthy human individuals. Naive-designated CD8 cells lacked CD45RO, were positively enriched for CCR7, and omitted terminally differentiated effector memory CD45RA+ cells. The data were produced by immunoSEQ multiplex PCR, yet TCRdb's version contains in-frame clones alone and is incomplete. The sample holds just over 2,000,000 clones, approximately 94% seen once. Sequenced sample: naive CD8+ T cells sorted from blood. These receptors were taken from a man aged 18 to 35 in good health.

The J gene is TRBJ2-7, the V gene TRBV5-4; 10 nucleotides match TRBD2. With 1 base clipped from V and 3 bases from J, the junction kept 7 bases outside the gene matches. From germline, CDR1 is SGHNT and CDR2 YYREEE (reference sequence). The CDR3 runs to 16 residues. DNA of the CDR3: TGTGCCAGCAGCTTGACGGGACTAGCGATCGACTACGAGCAGTACTTC. This translates into CASSLTGLAIDYEQYF.

This clone showed up just once. This CDR3 reads CASRRDSMNTEAFF. CDR3 coding DNA: TGTGCCAGCAGACGCGACAGCATGAACACTGAAGCTTTCTTT. This sequence joins TRBV6-5 and TRBJ1-1; tentatively, D is TRBD1 (5 bases). The V end lost 6 bases, the J end lost 0 bases, and 11 bases lay between the germline ends. This CDR3 is 14 amino acids long. CDR1 and CDR2 (germline): MNHEY, SVGAGI.

J is TRBJ2-7 and V is TRBV30, with 12 bases matching TRBD2. The J segment lost 5 bases and the V segment lost 2 bases, leaving 4 bases of the junction unmatched. Germline CDR1 and CDR2: GTSNPN and SVGIG (reference sequence). CDR3 size: 14 residues. This chain's CDR3 is CAWSLTSGSDEQYF. The CDR3 nucleotides read TGTGCCTGGAGTCTGACTAGCGGGAGTGACGAGCAGTACTTC. The full variable domain, its missing parts supplied by reference TRBV30 and TRBJ2-7, is SQTIHQWPATLVQPVGSPLSLECTVEGTSNPNLYWYRQAAGRGLQLLFYSVGIGQISSEVPQNLSASRPQDRQFILSSKKLLLSDSGFYLCAWSLTSGSDEQYFGPGTRLTVT.

The chain has TRBV7-8 and TRBJ2-7; 7 bases are a match to TRBD1. Germline CDR1 reads SGHVS; CDR2 reads FQNEAQ. V lost 5 bases and J lost 3; bases outside the gene matches: 4. This CDR3 has 13 amino acids. CDR3 bases: TGTGCCAGCAGCCTGTGGACAGGCTACGAGCAGTACTTC. As protein: CASSLWTGYEQYF. Combining the CDR3 with reference TRBV7-8 and TRBJ2-7 gives the whole variable domain GAGVSQSPRYKVAKRGQDVALRCDPISGHVSLFWYQQALGQGPEFLTYFQNEAQLDKSGLPSDRFFAERPEGSVSTLKIQRTQQEDSAVYLCASSLWTGYEQYFGPGTRLTVT.

A remark on this clone: The same CDR3 is also encoded by other DNA sequences in this sample. The rearrangement uses TRBV5-1 and TRBJ2-7, with D unclear. This CDR3 is built from 13 residues. Per the germline V gene, CDR1 is SGHRS and CDR2 is YFSETQ. V lost 0 bases and J 1 base, leaving 5 bases between the germline ends. The CDR3 nucleotides are TGCGCCAGCAGCTTGGTAGGTTCCTACGAGCAGTACTTC. Translation gives CASSLVGSYEQYF. Full variable domain (missing parts from reference TRBV5-1 and TRBJ2-7): KAGVTQTPRYLIKTRGQQVTLSCSPISGHRSVSWYQQTPGQGLQFLFEYFSETQRNKGNFPGRFSGRQFSNSRSEMNVSTLELGDSALYLCASSLVGSYEQYFGPGTRLTVT.

The V call is TRBV4-3, the J call TRBJ2-7; D is unclear. V shed 5 bases and J shed 5 bases, with 10 bases lying between them. CDR3 size: 12 residues. Germline CDR1 LGHNA, CDR2 YSLEER. The CDR3 sequence: CASSSDQNEQYF. DNA of the CDR3: TGCGCCAGCAGCTCGGACCAAAACGAGCAGTACTTC.

J is TRBJ2-1 and V is TRBV30, with unresolved D. V was pared by 0 bases and J by 10 bases, with 7 bases between. Germline V CDR1 and CDR2: GTSNPN, SVGIG (reference sequence). This CDR3 spans 11 amino acids. The CDR3 DNA reads as TGTGCCTGGAGTGTAGGCCCAGAGCAGTTCTTC. Its protein product is CAWSVGPEQFF.

The CDR3 is CASSTLGGTGELFF. The DNA for the CDR3 is TGTGCCAGCAGTACCTTAGGGGGAACCGGGGAGCTGTTTTTT. The chain carries TRBV6-6 and TRBJ2-2; D perhaps matches TRBD1 (6 bases). The CDR3 runs to 14 residues. The V and J ends lost 5 bases and 5 bases respectively, with 12 bases between them. Germline V lookup: CDR1 MNHNY, CDR2 SVGAGI (reference sequence).

This clone came up once. The chain employs TRBV4-1 and TRBJ2-2, with 8 bases that match TRBD2. With 4 bases clipped from V and 1 base from J, the junction kept 8 bases outside the gene matches. Germline V gene sequence: CDR1 MGHRA, CDR2 YSYEKL. The CDR3 is made up of 17 amino acids. Here the CDR3 DNA reads TGCGCCAGCAGCCCCTTCGGGGGGGGCAGGAACACCGGGGAGCTGTTTTTT. Translating gives CASSPFGGGRNTGELFF.